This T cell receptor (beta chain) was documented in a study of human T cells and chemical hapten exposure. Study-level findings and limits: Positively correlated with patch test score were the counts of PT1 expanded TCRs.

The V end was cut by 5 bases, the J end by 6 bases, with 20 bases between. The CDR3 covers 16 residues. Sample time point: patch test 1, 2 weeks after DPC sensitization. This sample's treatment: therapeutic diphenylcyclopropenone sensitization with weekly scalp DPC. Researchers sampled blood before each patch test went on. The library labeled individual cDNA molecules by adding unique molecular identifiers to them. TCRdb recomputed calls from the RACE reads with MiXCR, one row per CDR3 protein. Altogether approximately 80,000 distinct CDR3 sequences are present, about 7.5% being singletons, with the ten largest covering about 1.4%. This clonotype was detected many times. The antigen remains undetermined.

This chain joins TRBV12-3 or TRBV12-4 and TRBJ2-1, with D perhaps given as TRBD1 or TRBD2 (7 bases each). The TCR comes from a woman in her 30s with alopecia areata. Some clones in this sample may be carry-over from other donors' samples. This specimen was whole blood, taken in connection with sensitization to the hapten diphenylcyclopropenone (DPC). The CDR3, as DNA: TGTGCCAGCAGTCCCCCCGCGGGGGCAGGGGGCAATGAGCAGTTCTTC. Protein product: CASSPPAGAGGNEQFF.